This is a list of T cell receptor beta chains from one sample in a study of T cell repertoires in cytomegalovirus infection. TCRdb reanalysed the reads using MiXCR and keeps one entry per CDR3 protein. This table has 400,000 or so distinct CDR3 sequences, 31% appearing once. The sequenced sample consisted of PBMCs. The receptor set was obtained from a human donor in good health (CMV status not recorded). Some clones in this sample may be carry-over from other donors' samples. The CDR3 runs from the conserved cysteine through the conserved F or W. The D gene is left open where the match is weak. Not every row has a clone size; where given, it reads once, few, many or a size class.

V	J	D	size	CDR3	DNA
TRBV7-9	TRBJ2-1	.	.	CASSLGRNSYNEQFF	TGTGCCAGCAGCTTGGGGCGGAATTCCTACAATGAGCAGTTCTTC
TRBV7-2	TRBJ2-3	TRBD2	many	CASSLVRLAGGLTDTQYF	TGTGCCAGCAGCTTAGTCCGGCTAGCGGGGGGTCTGACAGATACGCAGTATTTT
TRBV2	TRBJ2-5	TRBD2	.	CASSEIAGSQETQYF	TGTGCCAGCAGTGAAATAGCGGGGAGTCAAGAGACCCAGTACTTC
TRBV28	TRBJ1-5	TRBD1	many	CASSLPDRGLSPCNQPQHF	TGTGCCAGCAGTTTACCCGACAGGGGGCTCTCCCCTTGCAATCAGCCCCAGCATTTT
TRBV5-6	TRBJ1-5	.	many	CASSLQGTSNQPQHF	TGTGCCAGCAGCTTGCAGGGGACGAGCAATCAGCCCCAGCATTTT
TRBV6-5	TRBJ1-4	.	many	CASRLHGATNEKLFF	TGTGCCAGCAGACTCCACGGTGCAACTAATGAAAAACTGTTTTTT
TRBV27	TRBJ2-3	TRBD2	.	CASSNMASGGTDTQYF	TGTGCCAGCAGTAATATGGCTAGCGGCGGCACAGATACGCAGTATTTT
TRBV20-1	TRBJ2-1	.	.	CSARKGELYNEQFF	TGCAGTGCTAGGAAGGGGGAGTTATACAATGAGCAGTTCTTC
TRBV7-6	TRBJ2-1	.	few	CASSLDHNDNEQFF	TGTGCCAGCAGCCTGGACCACAACGACAATGAGCAGTTCTTC
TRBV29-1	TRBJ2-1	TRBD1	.	CSVQDFRDRGSNEQFF	TGCAGCGTTCAAGATTTCCGGGACAGGGGGTCAAATGAGCAGTTCTTC
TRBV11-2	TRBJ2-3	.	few	CASSLIPRQARTDTQYF	TGTGCCAGCAGCCTTATACCTCGACAAGCCCGCACAGATACGCAGTATTTT
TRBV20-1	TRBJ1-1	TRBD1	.	CSARAGGGRVTEAFF	TGCAGTGCTAGAGCAGGGGGGGGGAGGGTCACTGAAGCTTTCTTT
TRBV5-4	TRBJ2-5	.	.	CASSFPAGQETQYF	TGTGCCAGCAGCTTTCCAGCGGGCCAAGAGACCCAGTACTTC
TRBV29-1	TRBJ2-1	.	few	CSVSSRGDSYNEQFF	TGCAGCGTTTCATCGCGGGGCGACTCCTACAATGAGCAGTTCTTC
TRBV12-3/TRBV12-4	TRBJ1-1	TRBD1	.	CASTPGGAEAFF	TGTGCCAGCACCCCAGGGGGTGCTGAAGCTTTCTTT
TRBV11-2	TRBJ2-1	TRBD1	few	CASSSEQGREQFF	TGTGCCAGCAGCTCGGAACAGGGGCGAGAGCAGTTCTTC
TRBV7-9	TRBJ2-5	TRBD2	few	CASRDGGMQETQYF	TGTGCCAGCAGGGACGGGGGGATGCAAGAGACCCAGTACTTC
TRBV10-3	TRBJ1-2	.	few	CAIMDGSYGYTF	TGTGCCATCATGGACGGAAGCTATGGCTACACCTTC
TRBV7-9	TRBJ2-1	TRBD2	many	CASSLDLAGSSYNEQFF	TGTGCCAGCAGCTTAGATCTAGCGGGGAGCTCCTACAATGAGCAGTTCTTC
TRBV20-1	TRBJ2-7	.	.	CSARGLGRTTYEQYF	TGCAGTGCTAGAGGATTGGGGCGGACTACCTACGAGCAGTACTTC
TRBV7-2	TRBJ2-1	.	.	CASRSFTGTGAGEQFF	TGTGCCAGCCGAAGTTTTACGGGGACTGGAGCCGGGGAGCAGTTCTTC
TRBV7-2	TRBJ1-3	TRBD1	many	CASSVQGAGNTIYF	TGTGCCAGCAGCGTCCAGGGGGCGGGAAACACCATATATTTT
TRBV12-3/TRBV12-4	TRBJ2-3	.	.	CASRRERDTQYF	TGTGCCAGCAGGCGGGAAAGGGATACGCAGTATTTT
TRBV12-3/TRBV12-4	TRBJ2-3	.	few	CASSEGGTVWDTQYF	TGTGCCAGCAGCGAGGGGGGGACTGTTTGGGATACGCAGTATTTT
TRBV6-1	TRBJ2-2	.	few	CASSVGTLGGELFF	TGTGCCAGCAGTGTCGGGACCCTTGGGGGGGAGCTGTTTTTT
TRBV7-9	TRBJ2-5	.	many	CASSLQRGQETQYF	TGTGCCAGCAGCCTCCAAAGGGGCCAAGAGACCCAGTACTTC
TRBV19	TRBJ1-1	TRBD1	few	CASSRDRETEAFF	TGTGCCAGTAGTAGGGACAGGGAAACTGAAGCTTTCTTT
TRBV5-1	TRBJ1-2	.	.	CASSVGSGITMGYTF	TGCGCCAGCAGCGTGGGGTCGGGGATAACTATGGGCTACACCTTC
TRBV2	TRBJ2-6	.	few	CASSEEISGANVLTF	TGTGCCAGCAGTGAAGAAATCTCTGGGGCCAACGTCCTGACTTTC
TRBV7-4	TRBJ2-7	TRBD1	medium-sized	CASSSRSGQGAGEQYF	TGTGCCAGCAGCTCCCGTTCGGGGCAGGGGGCGGGGGAGCAGTACTTC
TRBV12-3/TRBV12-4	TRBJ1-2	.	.	CASSLGLISDGYTF	TGTGCCAGCAGTTTGGGGCTAATAAGTGACGGCTACACCTTC
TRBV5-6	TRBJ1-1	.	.	CASSPIGNTEAFF	TGTGCCAGCAGCCCGATCGGGAACACTGAAGCTTTCTTT
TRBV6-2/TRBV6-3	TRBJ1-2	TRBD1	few	CASSYPRDRDLYGYTF	TGTGCCAGCAGTTACCCGCGAGACAGGGACCTCTATGGCTACACCTTC
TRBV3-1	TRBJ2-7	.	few	CASSLLIEGRGSHEQYF	TGTGCCAGCAGCCTCCTTATCGAAGGCAGGGGATCCCACGAGCAGTACTTC
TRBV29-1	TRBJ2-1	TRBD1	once	CSVDRGREQFF	TGCAGCGTTGACAGGGGGCGTGAGCAGTTCTTC
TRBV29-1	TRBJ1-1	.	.	CSVHRVETEAFF	TGCAGCGTTCACAGGGTTGAGACTGAAGCTTTCTTT
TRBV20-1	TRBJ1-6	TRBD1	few	CSAPRRDRGVHSPLHF	TGCAGTGCCCCACGTAGGGACAGGGGTGTTCATTCACCCCTCCACTTT
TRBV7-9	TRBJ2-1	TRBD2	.	CASSLSGGAPVKEQFF	TGTGCCAGCAGCTTAAGCGGGGGGGCGCCCGTCAAAGAGCAGTTCTTC
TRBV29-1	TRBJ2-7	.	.	CSVEAWAGTYEQYF	TGCAGCGTTGAAGCTTGGGCCGGCACCTACGAGCAGTACTTC
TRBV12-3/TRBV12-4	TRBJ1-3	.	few	CASSLTGFSGNTIYF	TGTGCCAGCAGTCTAACGGGGTTCTCTGGAAACACCATATATTTT
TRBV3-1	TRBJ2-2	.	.	CASSQAGGTNTGELFF	TGTGCCAGCAGCCAAGCGGGGGGCACGAACACCGGGGAGCTGTTTTTT
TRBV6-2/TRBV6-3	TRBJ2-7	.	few	CASTEGFLQYF	TGTGCCAGTACTGAGGGATTTTTGCAGTACTTC
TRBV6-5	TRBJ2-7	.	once	CASSYGGTYEQYF	TGTGCCAGCAGTTACGGTGGAACCTACGAGCAGTACTTC
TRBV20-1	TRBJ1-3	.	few	CSARPPPWLDGNTIYF	TGCAGTGCTAGACCCCCCCCCTGGTTGGATGGAAACACCATATATTTT
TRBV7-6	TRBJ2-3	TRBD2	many	CASSLGTSRTDTQYF	TGTGCCAGCAGCTTAGGGACTAGCCGAACAGATACGCAGTATTTT
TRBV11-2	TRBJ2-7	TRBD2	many	CASSLLAGIRSYEQYF	TGTGCCAGCAGCTTACTAGCGGGTATACGCTCCTACGAGCAGTACTTC
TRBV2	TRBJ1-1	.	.	CASSGQTNTEAFF	TGTGCCAGCAGTGGACAGACGAACACTGAAGCTTTCTTT
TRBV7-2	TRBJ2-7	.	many	CASSLELASEQYF	TGTGCCAGCAGCTTAGAGCTAGCGAGCGAGCAGTACTTC
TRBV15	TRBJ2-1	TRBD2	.	CATSRALAGGPNNEQFF	TGTGCCACCAGCAGGGCCTTAGCGGGGGGGCCTAACAATGAGCAGTTCTTC
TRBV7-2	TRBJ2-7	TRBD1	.	CASSLAGTGGVYEQYF	TGTGCCAGCAGCTTAGCGGGGACAGGGGGCGTCTACGAGCAGTACTTC